The text below deals with one T cell receptor beta chain. The CDR3 runs 14 residues. The germline V gene encodes CDR1 SNHLY and CDR2 FYNNEI. Losses at the gene ends were 5 bases for V and 7 bases for J; bases not matched to a gene: 6. How the authors handled the data: Amplified reference gene primers provided the basis for estimating nucleated cell counts. Assay used: immunoSEQ multiplex PCR; TCRdb lists only in-frame clones, some missing. From that table come the V and J calls and clone size; the DNA was used to work out D and trimming. The profile shows about 210,000 clones, about 87% of them singletons. This entry belongs to a study of blood T cell repertoires in COVID-19. Study information: From T cells, B-cell-depleted T cells, or PBMCs came the material, which was cDNA or gDNA.

The receptor was isolated from a man aged 65-85 years with acute or convalescent COVID-19. The chain carries TRBV2 and TRBJ2-1; 9 bases fit TRBD2. Material: peripheral blood. DNA of the CDR3: TGTGCCAGCAGTCCCGGACTAGCGAGGAATGAGCAGTTCTTC. Protein product: CASSPGLARNEQFF.